This T cell receptor beta chain derives from a study of cytomegalovirus exposure and HLA in healthy donors. The overall study: Later, an analysis reported that the 110 or so validation repertoires had used the same platform as the 550 to 750 first-cohort repertoires.

V shed 6 bases, J shed 4 bases, and the junction held 5 bases outside the gene matches. CDR3 size: 14 residues. The germline gives CDR1 LNHDA, CDR2 SQIVND (reference sequence). General study findings and limits: Researchers counted 150 to 200 TCR beta chains as cytomegalovirus-associated. High sensitivity and specificity were reportedly achieved when the classifier diagnosed cytomegalovirus status. Whilst most TCR sequences proved rare, a subset of public TCRs occurred across many donors.

TCRdb's table, derived via immunoSEQ multiplex PCR, lists solely in-frame clones and lacks some. The table lists 150,000 to 200,000 clones, approximately 82% of them singletons. As regards this clone: Its matching antigen is unknown.

The sequence was collected from a woman aged 30 to 39 in good health and CMV-seropositive. What was sequenced was PBMCs. The gene calls are TRBV19 and TRBJ1-2, with 10 bases identical to TRBD1. This CDR3 reads CASRRDRGAYGYTF. In DNA form, the CDR3 reads TGTGCCAGTAGAAGGGACAGGGGTGCCTATGGCTACACCTTC.